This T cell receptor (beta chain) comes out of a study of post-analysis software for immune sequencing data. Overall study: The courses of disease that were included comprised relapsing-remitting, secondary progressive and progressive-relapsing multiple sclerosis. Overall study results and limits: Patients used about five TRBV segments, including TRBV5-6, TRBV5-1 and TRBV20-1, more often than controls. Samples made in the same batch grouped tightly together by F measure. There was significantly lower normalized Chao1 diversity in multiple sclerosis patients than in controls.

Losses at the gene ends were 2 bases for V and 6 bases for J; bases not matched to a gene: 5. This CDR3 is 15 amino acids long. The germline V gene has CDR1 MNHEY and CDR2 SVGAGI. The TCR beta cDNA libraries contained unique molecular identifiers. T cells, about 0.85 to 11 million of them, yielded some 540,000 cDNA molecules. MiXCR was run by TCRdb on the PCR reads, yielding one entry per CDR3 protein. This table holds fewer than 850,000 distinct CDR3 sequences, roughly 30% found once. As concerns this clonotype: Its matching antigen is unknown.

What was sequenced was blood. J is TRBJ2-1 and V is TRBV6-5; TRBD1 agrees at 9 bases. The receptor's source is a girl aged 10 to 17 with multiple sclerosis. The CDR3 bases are TGTGCCAGCAGTTACAGACAGGGGGTGGGCAATGAGCAGTTCTTC. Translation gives CASSYRQGVGNEQFF.